This T cell receptor beta chain came from a study of shared clonotypes between healthy human individuals. Assay: immunoSEQ multiplex PCR; the TCRdb copy retains only in-frame clones and omits some. The data hold about 2.4 million clones, with approximately 93% observed a single time. Donors were healthy HIV-negative adults without recently reported acute infections or vaccinations. Sample: naive CD4+ T cells from PBMCs. The subset denotes: CD45RA+ positively selected. The TCR was taken from a man younger than 35 in good health. Some clones in this sample may be carry-over from other donors' samples.

Here the CDR3 DNA reads TGTGCCAGCAGCTTAGGAACAGGGGAGGATGAGCAGTTCTTC. Protein sequence: CASSLGTGEDEQFF. V and J are TRBV11-2 and TRBJ2-1, with D possibly being TRBD1 (7 bases). The CDR3 is 14 amino acids. Germline lookup yields CDR1 SGHAT and CDR2 FQNNGV. V was cut by 1 base and J by 8 bases, with 12 bases left in between.